Detailed here is one T cell receptor beta chain. What it recognizes is unknown. Some second doses came at about 4 weeks and others at about 12 weeks; these were pooled. The record originates from a study of T cell responses to AZD1222 COVID-19 vaccine. The study's findings and limits: Nearly half of spike-specific TCRs reportedly target variant regions that are unmutated in the B.1.351 and B.1.1.7 variants. A mostly white British donor set with more females was recruited, and clonal diversity was possibly underestimated. Spike was spanned by vaccine-associated CD4 TCRs, with dominance at 160-218 and 743-854.

Measured with immunoSEQ multiplex PCR; TCRdb has only the in-frame clones, and not every one. Here the sample spans 150,000 to 200,000 clones, just over 90% being singletons. This CDR3 has 17 amino acids. Germline CDR1 reads SGHAT; CDR2 reads FQNNGV. V shed 1 base, J shed 7 bases, and the junction held 10 bases outside the gene matches. The sequence derives from an adult who received the AZD1222 COVID-19 vaccine. The genes are TRBV11-2 and TRBJ2-2; 9 bases align to TRBD1. This material consisted of peripheral blood, taken 28 days after the second AZD1222 dose. As DNA, the CDR3 is TGTGCCAGCAGCTTAGGGAAAACAGGGGGCCGAAGCGGGGAGCTGTTTTTT. Protein sequence: CASSLGKTGGRSGELFF. Supplemented by reference TRBV11-2 and TRBJ2-2, the full variable domain reads EAGVAQSPRYKIIEKRQSVAFWCNPISGHATLYWYQQILGQGPKLLIQFQNNGVVDDSQLPKDRFSAERLKGVDSTLKIQPAKLEDSAVYLCASSLGKTGGRSGELFFGEGSRLTVL.